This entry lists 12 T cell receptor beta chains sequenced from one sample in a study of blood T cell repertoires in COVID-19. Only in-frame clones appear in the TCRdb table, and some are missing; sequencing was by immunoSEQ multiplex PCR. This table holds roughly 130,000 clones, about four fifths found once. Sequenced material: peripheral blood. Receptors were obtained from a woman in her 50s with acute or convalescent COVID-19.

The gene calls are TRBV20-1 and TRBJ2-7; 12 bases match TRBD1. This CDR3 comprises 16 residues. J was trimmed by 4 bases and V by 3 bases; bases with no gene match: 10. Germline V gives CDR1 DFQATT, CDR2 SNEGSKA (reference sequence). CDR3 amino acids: CSASSVGQGASYEQYF. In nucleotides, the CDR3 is TGCAGTGCTAGTTCTGTGGGACAGGGGGCGAGTTACGAGCAGTACTTC.

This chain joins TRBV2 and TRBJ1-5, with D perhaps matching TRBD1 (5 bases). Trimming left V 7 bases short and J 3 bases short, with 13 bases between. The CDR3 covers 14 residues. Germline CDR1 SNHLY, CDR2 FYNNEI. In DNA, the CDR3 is TGTGCCAGCACTTCGTCAGGGTACAATCAGCCCCAGCATTTT. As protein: CASTSSGYNQPQHF.

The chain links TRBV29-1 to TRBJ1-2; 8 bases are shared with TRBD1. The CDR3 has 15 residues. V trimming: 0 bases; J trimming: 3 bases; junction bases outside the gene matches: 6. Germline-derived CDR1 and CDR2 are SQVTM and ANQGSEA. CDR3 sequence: CSVEDRRQGYYGYTF. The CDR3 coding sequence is TGCAGCGTTGAAGATCGCCGACAGGGGTACTATGGCTACACCTTC. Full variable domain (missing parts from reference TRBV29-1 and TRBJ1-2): SAVISQKPSRDICQRGTSLTIQCQVDSQVTMMFWYRQQPGQSLTLIATANQGSEATYESGFVIDKFPISRPNLTFSTLTVSNMSPEDSSIYLCSVEDRRQGYYGYTFGSGTRLTVV.

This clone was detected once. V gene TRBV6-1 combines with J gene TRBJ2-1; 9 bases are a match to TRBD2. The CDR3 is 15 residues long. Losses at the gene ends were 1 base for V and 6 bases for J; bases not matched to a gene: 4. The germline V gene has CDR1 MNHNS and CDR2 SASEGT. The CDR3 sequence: CASSEGSGGLNEQFF. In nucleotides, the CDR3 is TGTGCCAGCAGTGAAGGGAGCGGGGGGCTCAATGAGCAGTTCTTC.

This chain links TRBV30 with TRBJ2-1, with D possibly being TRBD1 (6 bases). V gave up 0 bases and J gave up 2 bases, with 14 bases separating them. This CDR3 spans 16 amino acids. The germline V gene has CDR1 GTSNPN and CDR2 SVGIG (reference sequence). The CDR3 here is CAWSVSGAGTYNEQFF. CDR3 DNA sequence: TGTGCCTGGAGTGTATCAGGGGCTGGGACCTACAATGAGCAGTTCTTC.

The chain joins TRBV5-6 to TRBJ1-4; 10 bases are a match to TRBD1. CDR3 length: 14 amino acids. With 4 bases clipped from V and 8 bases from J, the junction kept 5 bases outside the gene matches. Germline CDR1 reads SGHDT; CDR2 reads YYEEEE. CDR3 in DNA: TGTGCCAGCAGCCGGGACAGGGGTAAAGAAAAACTGTTTTTT. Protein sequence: CASSRDRGKEKLFF.

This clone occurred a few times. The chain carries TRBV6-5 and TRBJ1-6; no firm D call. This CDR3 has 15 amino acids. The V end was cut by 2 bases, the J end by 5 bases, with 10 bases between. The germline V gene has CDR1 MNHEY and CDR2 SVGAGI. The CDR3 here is CASSYAGKHNSPLHF. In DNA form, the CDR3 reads TGTGCCAGCAGTTACGCCGGGAAACATAATTCACCCCTCCACTTT.

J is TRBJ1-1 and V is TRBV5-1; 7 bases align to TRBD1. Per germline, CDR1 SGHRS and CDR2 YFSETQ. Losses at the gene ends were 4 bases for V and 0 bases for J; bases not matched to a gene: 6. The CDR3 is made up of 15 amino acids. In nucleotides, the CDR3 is TGCGCCAGCAGCACAGGGGACACCATGAACACTGAAGCTTTCTTT. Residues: CASSTGDTMNTEAFF.

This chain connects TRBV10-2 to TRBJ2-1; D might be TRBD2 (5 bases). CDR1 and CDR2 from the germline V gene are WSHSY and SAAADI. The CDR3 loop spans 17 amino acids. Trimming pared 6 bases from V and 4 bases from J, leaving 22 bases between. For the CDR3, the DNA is TGCGCCAGCAGACCCACTAGAGGGCCGGGAAATTACAATGAGCAGTTCTTC. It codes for CASRPTRGPGNYNEQFF.

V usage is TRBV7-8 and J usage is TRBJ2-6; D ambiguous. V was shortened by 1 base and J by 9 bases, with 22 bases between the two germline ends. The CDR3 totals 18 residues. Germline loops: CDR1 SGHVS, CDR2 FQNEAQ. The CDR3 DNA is TGTGCCAGCAGCTTAGGCCCCCCCAACCAAGCGATGGGCAACGTCCTGACTTTC. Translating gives CASSLGPPNQAMGNVLTF.

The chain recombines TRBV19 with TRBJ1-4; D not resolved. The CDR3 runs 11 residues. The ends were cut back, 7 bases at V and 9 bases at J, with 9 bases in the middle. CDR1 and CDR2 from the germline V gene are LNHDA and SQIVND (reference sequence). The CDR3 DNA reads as TGTGCCAGTATCCTCGGGAAAAAACTGTTTTTT. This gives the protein CASILGKKLFF.

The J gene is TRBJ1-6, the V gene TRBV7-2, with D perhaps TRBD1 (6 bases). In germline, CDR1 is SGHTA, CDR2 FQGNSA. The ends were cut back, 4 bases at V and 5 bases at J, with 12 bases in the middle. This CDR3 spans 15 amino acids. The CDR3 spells CASSSQGHHNSPLHF. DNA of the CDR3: TGTGCCAGCAGCTCACAGGGACATCATAATTCACCCCTCCACTTT.